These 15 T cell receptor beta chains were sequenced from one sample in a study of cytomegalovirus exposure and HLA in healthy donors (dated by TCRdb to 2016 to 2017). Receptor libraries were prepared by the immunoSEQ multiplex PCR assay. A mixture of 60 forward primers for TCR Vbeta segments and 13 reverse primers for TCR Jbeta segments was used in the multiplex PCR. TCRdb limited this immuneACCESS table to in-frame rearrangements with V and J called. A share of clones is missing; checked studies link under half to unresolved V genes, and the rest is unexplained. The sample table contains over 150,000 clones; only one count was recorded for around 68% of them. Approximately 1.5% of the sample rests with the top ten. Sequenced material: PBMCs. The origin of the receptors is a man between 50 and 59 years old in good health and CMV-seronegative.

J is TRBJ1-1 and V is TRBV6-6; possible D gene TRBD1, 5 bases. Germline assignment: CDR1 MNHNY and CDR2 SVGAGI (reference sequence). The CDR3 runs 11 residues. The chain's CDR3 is CVGGGNTEAFF. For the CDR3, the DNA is TGTGTCGGCGGGGGGAACACTGAAGCTTTCTTT.

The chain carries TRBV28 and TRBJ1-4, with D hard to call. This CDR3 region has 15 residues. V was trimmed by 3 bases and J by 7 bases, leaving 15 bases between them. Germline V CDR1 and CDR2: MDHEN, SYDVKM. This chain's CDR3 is CASSLESFAGEKLFF. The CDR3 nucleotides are TGTGCCAGCAGTTTGGAATCCTTCGCAGGTGAAAAACTGTTTTTT.

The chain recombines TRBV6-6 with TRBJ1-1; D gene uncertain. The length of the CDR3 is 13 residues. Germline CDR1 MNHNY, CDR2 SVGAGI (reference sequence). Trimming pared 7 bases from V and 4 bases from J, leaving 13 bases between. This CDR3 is CASMGVFVTEAFF. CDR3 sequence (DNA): TGTGCCAGCATGGGCGTTTTTGTCACTGAAGCTTTCTTT.

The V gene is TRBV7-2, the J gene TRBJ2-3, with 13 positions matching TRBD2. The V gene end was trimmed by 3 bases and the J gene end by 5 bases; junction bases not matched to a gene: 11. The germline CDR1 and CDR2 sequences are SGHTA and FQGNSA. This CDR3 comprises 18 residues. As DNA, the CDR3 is TGTGCCAGCAGCTTCGCTACTAGCGGGGGGGCCCTCGGAGATACGCAGTATTTT. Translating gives CASSFATSGGALGDTQYF.

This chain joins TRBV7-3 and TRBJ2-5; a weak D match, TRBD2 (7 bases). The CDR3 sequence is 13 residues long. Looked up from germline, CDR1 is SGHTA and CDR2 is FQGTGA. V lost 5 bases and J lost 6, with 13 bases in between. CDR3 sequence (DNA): TGTGCCAGCAGCCCGGGGGGCCTACAGACCCAGTACTTC. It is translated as CASSPGGLQTQYF.

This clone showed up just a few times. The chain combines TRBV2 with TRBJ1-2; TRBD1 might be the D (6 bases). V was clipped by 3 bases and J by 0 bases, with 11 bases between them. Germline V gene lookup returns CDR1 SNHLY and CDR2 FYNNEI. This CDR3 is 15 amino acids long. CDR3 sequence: CASSDQGLANYGYTF. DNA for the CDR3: TGTGCCAGCAGTGATCAGGGGTTGGCTAACTATGGCTACACCTTC.

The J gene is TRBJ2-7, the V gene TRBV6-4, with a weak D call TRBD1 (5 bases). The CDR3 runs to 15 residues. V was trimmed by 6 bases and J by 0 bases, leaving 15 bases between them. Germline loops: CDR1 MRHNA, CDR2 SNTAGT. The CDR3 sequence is CASRPSDRGSYEQYF. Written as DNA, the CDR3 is TGTGCCAGCAGACCGTCCGATAGGGGCTCCTACGAGCAGTACTTC.

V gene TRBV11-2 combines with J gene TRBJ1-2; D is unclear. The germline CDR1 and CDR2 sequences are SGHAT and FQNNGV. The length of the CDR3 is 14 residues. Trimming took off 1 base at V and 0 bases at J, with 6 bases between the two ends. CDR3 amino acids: CASSLGAANYGYTF. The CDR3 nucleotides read TGTGCCAGCAGCTTAGGCGCGGCTAACTATGGCTACACCTTC.

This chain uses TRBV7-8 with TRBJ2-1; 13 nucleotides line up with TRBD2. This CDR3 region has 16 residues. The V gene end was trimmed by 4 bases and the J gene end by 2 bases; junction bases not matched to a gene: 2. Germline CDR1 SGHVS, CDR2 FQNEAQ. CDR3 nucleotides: TGTGCCAGCAGCTACACTAGCGGGGGGGCCTACAATGAGCAGTTCTTC. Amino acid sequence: CASSYTSGGAYNEQFF.

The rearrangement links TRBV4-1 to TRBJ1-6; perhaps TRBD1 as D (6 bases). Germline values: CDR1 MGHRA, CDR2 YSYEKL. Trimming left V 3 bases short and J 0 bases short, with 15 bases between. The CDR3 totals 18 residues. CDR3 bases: TGCGCCAGCAGCCACCCCCGGACAGAGAGCTCCTATAATTCACCCCTCCACTTT. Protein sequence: CASSHPRTESSYNSPLHF.

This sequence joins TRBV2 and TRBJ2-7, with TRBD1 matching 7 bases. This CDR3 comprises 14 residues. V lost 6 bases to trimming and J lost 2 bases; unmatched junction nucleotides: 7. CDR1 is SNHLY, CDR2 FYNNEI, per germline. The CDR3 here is CASRLQGDAYEQYF. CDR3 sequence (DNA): TGTGCCAGCAGACTCCAGGGGGATGCCTACGAGCAGTACTTC.

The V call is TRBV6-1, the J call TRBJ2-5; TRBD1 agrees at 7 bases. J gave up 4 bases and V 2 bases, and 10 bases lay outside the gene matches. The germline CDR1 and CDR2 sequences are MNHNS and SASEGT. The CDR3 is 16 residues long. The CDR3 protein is CASSERVGGFGETQYF. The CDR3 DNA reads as TGTGCCAGCAGTGAAAGGGTAGGGGGCTTCGGAGAGACCCAGTACTTC.

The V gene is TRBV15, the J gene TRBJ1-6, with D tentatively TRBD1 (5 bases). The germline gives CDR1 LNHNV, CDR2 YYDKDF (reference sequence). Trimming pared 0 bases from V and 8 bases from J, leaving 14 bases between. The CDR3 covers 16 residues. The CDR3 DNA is TGTGCCACCAGCAGAGACGTTAGCAGGGCACATTCACCCCTCCACTTT. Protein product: CATSRDVSRAHSPLHF.

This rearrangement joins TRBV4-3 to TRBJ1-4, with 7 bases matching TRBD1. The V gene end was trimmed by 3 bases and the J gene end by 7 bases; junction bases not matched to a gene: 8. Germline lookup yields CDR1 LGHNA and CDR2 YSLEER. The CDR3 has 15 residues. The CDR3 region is CASSHILDRSEKLFF. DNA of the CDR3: TGCGCCAGCAGCCACATTCTGGACAGGAGTGAAAAACTGTTTTTT.

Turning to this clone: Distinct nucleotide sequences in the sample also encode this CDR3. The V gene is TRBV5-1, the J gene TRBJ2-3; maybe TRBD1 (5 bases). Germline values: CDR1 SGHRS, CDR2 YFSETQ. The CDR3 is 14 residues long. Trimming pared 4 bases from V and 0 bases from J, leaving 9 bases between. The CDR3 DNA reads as TGCGCCAGCAGCCAGGGCCCAAGCACAGATACGCAGTATTTT. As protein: CASSQGPSTDTQYF.